This T cell receptor (beta chain) was profiled in a study of shared clonotypes between healthy human individuals. Study-wide points: A handful of donors had around 5% of their naive CD4 clonotypes in common. Rarefaction analysis demonstrated incomplete sorted-subset sequencing notwithstanding large depth.

Methods used by the authors: ImmunoSEQ output lacked quality scores and full-length reads, limiting matched filtering. Using immunoSEQ multiplex PCR, the repertoire was profiled, and TCRdb retains in-frame clones only, with some absent. V and J calls plus clone size are reproduced from that table; the DNA served to infer D and trimming. In the table there are hundreds of thousands of clones, approximately 96% of which are singletons. CD8 cells classed as naive were CD45RO-negative and positively selected for CCR7, excluding terminally differentiated effector memory CD45RA+ cells. Worth noting for this clone: Its specificity is unknown. Distinct nucleotide sequences in the sample also encode this CDR3.

Material for sequencing was naive CD8+ T cells sorted from blood. This receptor was identified in a woman under 40 in good health.

CDR3 sequence (DNA): TGTGCCAGCAGTTCCTCAACGGGTGGCAATCAGCCCCAGCATTTT. The encoded protein is CASSSSTGGNQPQHF. The chain has TRBV27 and TRBJ1-5; no reliable D call. Germline V gene lookup returns CDR1 MNHEY and CDR2 SMNVEV (reference sequence). This CDR3 has 15 amino acids. V lost 4 bases, J lost 2 bases, and 12 bases lay in between.